This T cell receptor (beta chain) stems from a study of blood T cell repertoires in COVID-19. The wider study: Sites in the United States, Italy and Spain provided acute and convalescent COVID-19 samples. T cells, B-cell-depleted T cells, or PBMCs supplied cDNA or gDNA.

This CDR3 region has 14 residues. Trimming shortened V by 4 bases and J by 5 bases, and 13 bases separated the two germline ends. Germline V gives CDR1 MNHNY, CDR2 SVGAGI (reference sequence). The assay was immunoSEQ multiplex PCR, and TCRdb's table has in-frame clones only and misses some. Among about 290,000 clones listed, about 85% were seen once. Sequencing input: peripheral blood. This TCR derives from a woman between 45 and 65 years old with active or convalescent COVID-19. The chain combines TRBV6-6 with TRBJ2-3; a weak D match, TRBD2 (6 bases). As DNA, the CDR3 is TGTGCCAGCAGTTCACGGGGGAACGGAGATACGCAGTATTTT. It yields the protein CASSSRGNGDTQYF.